The sequence of this TCR beta chain was determined in a study of blood T cell repertoires in COVID-19. Study-wide context: Donors in the United States, Italy and Spain gave samples during acute or convalescent COVID-19. T cells, B-cell-depleted T cells, or PBMCs supplied cDNA or gDNA.

Study processing details: Reference gene primer amplification in the assay estimated nucleated cell counts. Using immunoSEQ multiplex PCR, the repertoire was profiled, and TCRdb retains in-frame clones only, with some absent. The D gene and trimming were derived from the DNA, and the V and J assignments and clone size from that table. The table has about 310,000 clones, around 89% seen once; the top ten hold approximately 9.4%. Participants, 18 to 89 years old, spanned some 23 US areas. Germline values: CDR1 MNHNS, CDR2 SASEGT. The CDR3 extends over 13 amino acids. Trimming stripped 3 bases from V and 5 bases from J, with 11 bases between.

The chain recombines TRBV6-1 with TRBJ2-7; D may be TRBD1 (6 bases). Material: PBMCs or T cells enriched from blood (not recorded which). This clonotype was obtained from a woman aged 40-49 years who had recovered from COVID-19. The CDR3 loop is CASSDTGKDEQYF. CDR3 nucleotide sequence: TGTGCCAGCAGTGACACAGGGAAGGACGAGCAGTACTTC.